The 26 T cell receptor beta chains reported below all come from one sample, sequenced in a study of control samples from healthy donors and cancer patients. The assay was immunoSEQ multiplex PCR, and TCRdb's table has in-frame clones only and misses some. The profile shows 170,000 or so clones, approximately 94% of them singletons. Sequencing input: blood. The receptors originated from a man younger than 45 in good health.

The rearrangement joins TRBV3-1 (or the pseudogene TRBV3-2) to TRBJ1-5, with D uncertain. The CDR3 consists of 18 residues. Looked up from germline, CDR1 is LGHDT and CDR2 is YNNKEL (reference sequence). V lost 2 bases to trimming and J lost 0 bases, with 17 bases between them. The CDR3 region is CASSQYKVGVYSNQPQHF. Here the CDR3 DNA reads TGTGCCAGCAGCCAATACAAGGTTGGGGTTTATAGCAATCAGCCCCAGCATTTT.

V usage is TRBV5-6 and J usage is TRBJ2-7, with D uncertain. V was cut by 0 bases and J by 2 bases, with 9 bases left in between. CDR1 and CDR2 from the germline V gene are SGHDT and YYEEEE. There are 14 residues in the CDR3. This CDR3 is CASSLAEWTYEQYF. Here the CDR3 DNA reads TGTGCCAGCAGCTTGGCTGAGTGGACCTACGAGCAGTACTTC.

The J gene is TRBJ1-1, the V gene TRBV30; weak D call: TRBD1 (6 bases). The CDR3 is made up of 16 amino acids. Trimming cost V 4 bases and J 1 base, with 19 bases left between them. Per germline, CDR1 GTSNPN and CDR2 SVGIG (reference sequence). This CDR3 reads CAWKGSPGHPNTEAFF. The CDR3 nucleotides read TGTGCCTGGAAGGGGTCTCCGGGACACCCGAACACTGAAGCTTTCTTT. Variable domain in full (rest from reference TRBV30 and TRBJ1-1): SQTIHQWPATLVQPVGSPLSLECTVEGTSNPNLYWYRQAAGRGLQLLFYSVGIGQISSEVPQNLSASRPQDRQFILSSKKLLLSDSGFYLCAWKGSPGHPNTEAFFGQGTRLTVV.

The genes are TRBV21-1 and TRBJ2-7; the table's TRBD1 call for D was not verified on the DNA. TRBV21-1 corresponds to a pseudogene. The CDR3 covers 15 residues. CDR3 DNA: TGTGCCAGCAGCGCCCGGGGACAGATCTCCTACGAGCAGTACTTC. Its translation is CASSARGQISYEQYF.

The V gene is TRBV4-3, the J gene TRBJ1-2; D is unresolved. This CDR3 is 16 amino acids long. From germline, CDR1 is LGHNA and CDR2 YSLEER. The V and J ends lost 3 bases and 0 bases respectively, with 14 bases between them. The CDR3 spells CASSQQYGQSNYGYTF. The CDR3 bases are TGCGCCAGCAGCCAGCAGTACGGGCAGTCTAACTATGGCTACACCTTC.

This chain connects TRBV18 to TRBJ1-2; D unclear. The CDR3 is made up of 13 amino acids. Germline V lookup: CDR1 KGHSH, CDR2 LQKENI. Trimming removed 5 bases from V and 4 bases from J, with 11 bases in between. The CDR3 sequence is CASSGGTSYGYTF. DNA for the CDR3: TGTGCCAGCTCAGGCGGAACCTCCTATGGCTACACCTTC. Full variable domain (outside the CDR3, taken from reference TRBV18 and TRBJ1-2): NAGVMQNPRHLVRRRGQEARLRCSPMKGHSHVYWYRQLPEEGLKFMVYLQKENIIDESGMPKERFSAEFPKEGPSILRIQQVVRGDSAAYFCASSGGTSYGYTFGSGTRLTVV.

V gene TRBV6-5 combines with J gene TRBJ2-7; 9 nucleotides align to TRBD1. Germline lookup yields CDR1 MNHEY and CDR2 SVGAGI. The CDR3 runs to 14 residues. The J segment lost 3 bases and the V segment lost 6 bases, leaving 6 bases of the junction unmatched. CDR3: CASRGGTGNYEQYF. CDR3 nucleotides: TGTGCCAGCAGGGGCGGGACAGGGAACTACGAGCAGTACTTC.

This clone was counted between two and nine times. The chain recombines TRBV7-7 with TRBJ2-2; 9 positions agree with TRBD1. The germline V gene has CDR1 SSHAT and CDR2 FNYEAQ (reference sequence). This CDR3 region has 14 residues. With 5 bases clipped from V and 8 bases from J, the junction kept 6 bases outside the gene matches. The CDR3 is CASSPQGAGGELFF. DNA for the CDR3: TGTGCCAGCAGCCCACAGGGGGCGGGTGGGGAGCTGTTTTTT.

The chain combines TRBV28 with TRBJ2-6; TRBD1 matches at 7 bases. Per the germline V gene, CDR1 is MDHEN and CDR2 is SYDVKM. The CDR3 extends over 18 amino acids. The J segment lost 0 bases and the V segment lost 5 bases, leaving 10 bases of the junction unmatched. In DNA form, the CDR3 reads TGTGCCAGCAGTACCCGTAAACAGGGGCCCTCTGGGGCCAACGTCCTGACTTTC. It is translated as CASSTRKQGPSGANVLTF. The variable domain in full, completed from reference TRBV28 and TRBJ2-6, reads DVKVTQSSRYLVKRTGEKVFLECVQDMDHENMFWYRQDPGLGLRLIYFSYDVKMKEKGDIPEGYSVSREKKERFSLILESASTNQTSMYLCASSTRKQGPSGANVLTFGAGSRLTVL.

The chain couples TRBV10-3 to TRBJ2-3; 14 nucleotides match TRBD2. V trimming: 6 bases; J trimming: 4 bases; junction bases outside the gene matches: 9. Germline lookup yields CDR1 ENHRY and CDR2 SYGVKD. This CDR3 has 17 amino acids. CDR3 nucleotide sequence: TGTGCCATCAGCGGAACAGGGGGACTAGCGGGGGCAGATACGCAGTATTTT. It encodes CAISGTGGLAGADTQYF.

The genes are TRBV27 and TRBJ2-7; tentatively, D is TRBD1 or TRBD2 (5 bases each). Trimming pared 6 bases from V and 3 bases from J, leaving 12 bases between. Germline CDR1 reads MNHEY; CDR2 reads SMNVEV (reference sequence). The CDR3 covers 13 residues. The CDR3 nucleotides are TGTGCCAGCAGCCCCGGGACGCTCTACGAGCAGTACTTC. This gives the protein CASSPGTLYEQYF.

This clone was recorded a few times. The chain uses TRBV27 and TRBJ2-1; TRBD2 matches 10 bases. V was pared by 3 bases and J by 3 bases, with 5 bases of the junction left unmatched. Germline loops: CDR1 MNHEY, CDR2 SMNVEV (reference sequence). The CDR3 is made up of 16 amino acids. CDR3 loop: CASSFHPSGSYNEQFF. For the CDR3, the DNA is TGTGCCAGCAGTTTCCACCCTAGCGGGAGCTACAATGAGCAGTTCTTC.

The chain links TRBV11-2 to TRBJ1-6; D gene ambiguous. In germline, CDR1 is SGHAT, CDR2 FQNNGV. V lost 1 base and J lost 0, with 13 bases in between. This CDR3 has 18 residues. The CDR3 here is CASSLVSWTSSYNSPLHF. CDR3 sequence (DNA): TGTGCCAGCAGCTTAGTAAGCTGGACGAGCTCCTATAATTCACCCCTCCACTTT. Full variable domain (rest looked up from reference TRBV11-2 and TRBJ1-6): EAGVAQSPRYKIIEKRQSVAFWCNPISGHATLYWYQQILGQGPKLLIQFQNNGVVDDSQLPKDRFSAERLKGVDSTLKIQPAKLEDSAVYLCASSLVSWTSSYNSPLHFGNGTRLTVT.

This clone was recorded only once. The V gene is TRBV2, the J gene TRBJ1-1; D unclear. CDR1 is SNHLY, CDR2 FYNNEI, per germline. With 10 bases removed from V and 5 bases from J, the gap between germline ends came to 20 bases. The CDR3 spans 14 residues. CDR3 in amino acids: CATRYEARRTEAFF. DNA of the CDR3: TGTGCCACCCGATATGAGGCCAGGCGGACTGAAGCTTTCTTT.

The CDR3 DNA sequence: TGTGCCAGCAGCCCCGGGGGGAGGTCCTACGAGCAGTACTTC. Amino acids: CASSPGGRSYEQYF. This chain connects TRBV5-6 to TRBJ2-7, with 7 nucleotides matching TRBD2. Germline CDR1 is SGHDT and CDR2 is YYEEEE. J lost 1 base, V lost 4 bases, and 5 bases had no gene match. CDR3 length equals 14 residues.

This clone was seen just once. The chain recombines TRBV3-1 (or the pseudogene TRBV3-2) with TRBJ2-7; perhaps TRBD2 as D (6 bases). CDR1 LGHDT and CDR2 YNNKEL come from the germline V gene (reference sequence). This CDR3 is built from 15 residues. V was trimmed by 1 base and J by 1 base, leaving 11 bases between them. This CDR3 is CASSQAVAGSYEQYF. The CDR3 nucleotides read TGTGCCAGCAGCCAAGCGGTGGCGGGATCCTACGAGCAGTACTTC.

V is TRBV15 and J is TRBJ2-7; tentative D call: TRBD1 (6 bases). This CDR3 has 16 amino acids. V lost 3 bases and J 0 bases, leaving 15 bases between the germline ends. Germline loops: CDR1 LNHNV, CDR2 YYDKDF (reference sequence). The CDR3 loop is CATSSLAQGSSYEQYF. In DNA form, the CDR3 reads TGTGCCACCAGCAGCCTTGCACAGGGTAGCTCCTACGAGCAGTACTTC.

This clone was detected once. The rearrangement links TRBV30 to TRBJ1-4; a weak D match, TRBD1 (6 bases). Germline CDR1 reads GTSNPN; CDR2 reads SVGIG (reference sequence). V was cut by 8 bases and J by 6 bases, with 16 bases left in between. There are 13 residues in the CDR3. CDR3 loop: CAGQSSNDEKLFF. CDR3 DNA sequence: TGTGCCGGACAGTCTTCCAATGATGAAAAACTGTTTTTT.

The chain uses TRBV18 and TRBJ2-7, with TRBD2 matching over 8 bases. Germline values: CDR1 KGHSH, CDR2 LQKENI. After removal of 3 bases from V and 0 bases from J, the junction contained 7 bases not matched to a gene. This CDR3 is 16 amino acids long. CDR3 in amino acids: CASSPPGGGFSYEQYF. For the CDR3, the DNA is TGTGCCAGCTCACCTCCGGGGGGGGGCTTCTCCTACGAGCAGTACTTC. The full variable domain, its missing parts supplied by reference TRBV18 and TRBJ2-7, is NAGVMQNPRHLVRRRGQEARLRCSPMKGHSHVYWYRQLPEEGLKFMVYLQKENIIDESGMPKERFSAEFPKEGPSILRIQQVVRGDSAAYFCASSPPGGGFSYEQYFGPGTRLTVT.

In its sample, this clone was seen many times. The chain employs TRBV6-2 or TRBV6-3 and TRBJ1-6; tentative D call: TRBD1 (5 bases). In germline, CDR1 is MNHEY, CDR2 SVGEGT. This CDR3 has 14 residues. V was clipped by 5 bases and J by 7 bases, with 12 bases between them. This CDR3 reads CASSPGGGNSPLHF. In DNA, the CDR3 is TGTGCCAGCAGTCCGGGTGGGGGAAATTCACCCCTCCACTTT.

The chain carries TRBV10-2 and TRBJ1-6; D unresolved. The CDR3 runs 12 residues. Trimming stripped 4 bases from V and 13 bases from J, with 11 bases between. The germline gives CDR1 WSHSY, CDR2 SAAADI. CDR3: CASSGGGVPLHF. CDR3 sequence (DNA): TGCGCCAGCAGTGGGGGTGGGGTCCCCCTCCACTTT.

This rearrangement joins TRBV2 to TRBJ2-7; 8 nucleotides align to TRBD2. Germline CDR1 is SNHLY and CDR2 is FYNNEI. There are 16 residues in the CDR3. J lost 1 base, V lost 7 bases, and 12 bases had no gene match. CDR3 region: CASKEGLGGRSYEQYF. The CDR3 DNA follows: TGTGCCAGCAAGGAGGGTCTCGGCGGGAGGTCCTACGAGCAGTACTTC.

The chain recombines TRBV18 with TRBJ1-4; D possibly corresponds to TRBD1 (5 bases). The CDR3 is 16 residues long. Germline V CDR1 and CDR2: KGHSH, LQKENI. V shed 0 bases and J shed 4 bases, with 12 bases lying between them. CDR3 amino acids: CASSPPLSGGNEKLFF. The CDR3 DNA is TGTGCCAGCTCACCACCACTTTCCGGGGGTAATGAAAAACTGTTTTTT.

The V gene is TRBV4-1, the J gene TRBJ1-5; D is unresolved. Germline values: CDR1 MGHRA, CDR2 YSYEKL. This CDR3 is built from 17 residues. V lost 0 bases and J lost 0, with 12 bases in between. In DNA form, the CDR3 reads TGCGCCAGCAGCCAAGAAGGCAGCCCTTATAGCAATCAGCCCCAGCATTTT. It specifies CASSQEGSPYSNQPQHF.

V gene TRBV4-1 combines with J gene TRBJ1-1; D unresolved. V was trimmed by 4 bases and J by 4 bases, leaving 16 bases between them. The germline gives CDR1 MGHRA, CDR2 YSYEKL. The length of the CDR3 is 15 residues. CDR3 nucleotide sequence: TGCGCCAGCAGCCTCCCCCAGCAGCCATCCACTGAAGCTTTCTTT. Protein: CASSLPQQPSTEAFF.

This clone was counted once. The chain carries TRBV9 and TRBJ2-5; 8 bases are a match to TRBD1. V lost 4 bases and J lost 5; bases outside the gene matches: 10. The germline V gene encodes CDR1 SGDLS and CDR2 YYNGEE. The CDR3 runs to 15 residues. CDR3 DNA: TGTGCCAGCAGCCCAACATCGGGACAGGCGGAGACCCAGTACTTC. Its protein is CASSPTSGQAETQYF.